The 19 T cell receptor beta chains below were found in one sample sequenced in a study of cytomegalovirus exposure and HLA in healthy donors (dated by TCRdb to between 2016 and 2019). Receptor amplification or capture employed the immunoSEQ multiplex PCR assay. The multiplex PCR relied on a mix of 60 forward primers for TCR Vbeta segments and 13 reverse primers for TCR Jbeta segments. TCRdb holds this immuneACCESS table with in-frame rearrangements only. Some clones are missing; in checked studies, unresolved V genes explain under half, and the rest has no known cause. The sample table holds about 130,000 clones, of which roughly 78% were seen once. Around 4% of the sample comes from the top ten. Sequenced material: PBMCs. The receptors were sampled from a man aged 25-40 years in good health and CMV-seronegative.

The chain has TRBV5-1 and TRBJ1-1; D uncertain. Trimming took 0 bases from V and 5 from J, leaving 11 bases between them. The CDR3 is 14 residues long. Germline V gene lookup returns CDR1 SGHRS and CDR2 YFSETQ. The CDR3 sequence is CASSLETPGTEAFF. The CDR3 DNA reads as TGCGCCAGCAGCTTGGAGACGCCGGGTACTGAAGCTTTCTTT.

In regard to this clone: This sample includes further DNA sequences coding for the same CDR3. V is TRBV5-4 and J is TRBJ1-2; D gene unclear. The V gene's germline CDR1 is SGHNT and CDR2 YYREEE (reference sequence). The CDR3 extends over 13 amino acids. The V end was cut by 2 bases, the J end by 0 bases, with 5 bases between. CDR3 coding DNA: TGTGCCAGCAGCTTAAAGCCTAACTATGGCTACACCTTC. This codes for CASSLKPNYGYTF.

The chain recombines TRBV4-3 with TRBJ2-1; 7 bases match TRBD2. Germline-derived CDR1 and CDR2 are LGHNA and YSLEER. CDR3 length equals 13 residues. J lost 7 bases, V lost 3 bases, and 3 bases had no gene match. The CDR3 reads CASSHRSGNEQFF. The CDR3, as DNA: TGCGCCAGCAGCCACCGTAGCGGGAATGAGCAGTTCTTC.

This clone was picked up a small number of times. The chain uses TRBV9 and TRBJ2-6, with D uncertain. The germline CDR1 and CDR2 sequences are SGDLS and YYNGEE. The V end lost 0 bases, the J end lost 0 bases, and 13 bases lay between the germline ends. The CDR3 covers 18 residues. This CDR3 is CASSVGTVTYSGANVLTF. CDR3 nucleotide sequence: TGTGCCAGCAGCGTAGGAACAGTAACTTACTCTGGGGCCAACGTCCTGACTTTC.

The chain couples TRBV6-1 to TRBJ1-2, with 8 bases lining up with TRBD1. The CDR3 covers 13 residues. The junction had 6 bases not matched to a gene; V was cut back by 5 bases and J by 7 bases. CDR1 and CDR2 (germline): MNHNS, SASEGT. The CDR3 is CASSPGGAGGYTF. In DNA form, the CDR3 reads TGTGCCAGCAGTCCAGGGGGCGCCGGTGGCTACACCTTC.

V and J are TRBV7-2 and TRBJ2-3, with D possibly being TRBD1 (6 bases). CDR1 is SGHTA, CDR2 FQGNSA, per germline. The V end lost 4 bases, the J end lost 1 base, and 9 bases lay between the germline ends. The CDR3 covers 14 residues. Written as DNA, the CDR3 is TGTGCCAGCAGCTCAGGACAGCGCACAGATACGCAGTATTTT. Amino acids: CASSSGQRTDTQYF. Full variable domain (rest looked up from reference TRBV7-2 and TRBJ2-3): GAGVSQSPSNKVTEKGKDVELRCDPISGHTALYWYRQSLGQGLEFLIYFQGNSAPDKSGLPSDRFSAERTGGSVSTLTIQRTQQEDSAVYLCASSSGQRTDTQYFGPGTRLTVL.

The CDR3 bases are TGTGCCACGGGGACTAGCGGTTATGAGCAGTTCTTC. Encoded protein: CATGTSGYEQFF. The rearrangement uses TRBV10-3 and TRBJ2-1, with 11 bases lining up with TRBD2. After removal of 10 bases from V and 8 bases from J, the junction contained 4 bases not matched to a gene. Germline CDR1 and CDR2: ENHRY and SYGVKD. The CDR3 loop spans 12 amino acids.

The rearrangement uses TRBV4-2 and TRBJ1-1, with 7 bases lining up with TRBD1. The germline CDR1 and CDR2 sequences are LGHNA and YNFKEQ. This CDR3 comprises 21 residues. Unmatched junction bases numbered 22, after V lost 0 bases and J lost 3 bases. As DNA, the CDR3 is TGTGCCAGCAGCCAAGATCGGAGGTCTCGAGACAGGGACCTTGGTTACACTGAAGCTTTCTTT. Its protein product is CASSQDRRSRDRDLGYTEAFF.

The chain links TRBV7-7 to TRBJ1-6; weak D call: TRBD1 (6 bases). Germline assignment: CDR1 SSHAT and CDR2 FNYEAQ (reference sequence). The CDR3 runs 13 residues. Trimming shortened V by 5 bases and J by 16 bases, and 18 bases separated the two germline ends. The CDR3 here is CASSTGPGQPLHF. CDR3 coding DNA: TGTGCCAGCAGCACCGGCCCGGGACAACCGCTCCACTTT.

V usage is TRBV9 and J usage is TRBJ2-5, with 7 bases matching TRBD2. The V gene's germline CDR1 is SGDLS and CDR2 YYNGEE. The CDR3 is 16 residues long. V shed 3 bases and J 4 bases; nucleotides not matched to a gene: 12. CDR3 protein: CASSARSGGGGETQYF. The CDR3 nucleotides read TGTGCCAGCAGCGCCCGGAGTGGGGGGGGAGGAGAGACCCAGTACTTC.

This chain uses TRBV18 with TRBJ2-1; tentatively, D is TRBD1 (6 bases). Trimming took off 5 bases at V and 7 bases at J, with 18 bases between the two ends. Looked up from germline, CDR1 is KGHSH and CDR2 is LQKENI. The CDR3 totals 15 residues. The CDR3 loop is CASSSETGPENEQFF. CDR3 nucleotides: TGTGCCAGCTCATCGGAGACAGGACCGGAGAATGAGCAGTTCTTC.

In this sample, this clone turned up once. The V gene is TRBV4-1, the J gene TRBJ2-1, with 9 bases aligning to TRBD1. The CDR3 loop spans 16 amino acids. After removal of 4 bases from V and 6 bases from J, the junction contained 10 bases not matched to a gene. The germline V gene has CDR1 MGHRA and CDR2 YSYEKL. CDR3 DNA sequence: TGCGCCAGCAGCCGCAGCGGACAGGGGATCGGCAATGAGCAGTTCTTC. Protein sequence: CASSRSGQGIGNEQFF.

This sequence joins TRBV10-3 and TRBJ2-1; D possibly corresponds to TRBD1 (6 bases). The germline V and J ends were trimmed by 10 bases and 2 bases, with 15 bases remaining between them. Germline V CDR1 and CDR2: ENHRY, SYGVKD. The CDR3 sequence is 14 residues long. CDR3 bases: TGTGCCACCGAGACCGGGACAACCTACAATGAGCAGTTCTTC. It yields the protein CATETGTTYNEQFF.

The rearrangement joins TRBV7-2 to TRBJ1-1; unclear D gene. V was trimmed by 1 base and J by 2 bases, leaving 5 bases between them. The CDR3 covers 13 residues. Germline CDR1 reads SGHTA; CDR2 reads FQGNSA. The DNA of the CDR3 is TGTGCCAGCAGCTTAGTTAGAAACACTGAAGCTTTCTTT. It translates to CASSLVRNTEAFF.

The DNA of the CDR3 is TGCGCCAGCAGCACCTGGACAGGAGCTAACAATGAGCAGTTCTTC. Amino acids: CASSTWTGANNEQFF. This chain uses TRBV5-1 with TRBJ2-1; 7 bases are a match to TRBD1. CDR3 length: 15 residues. Germline values: CDR1 SGHRS, CDR2 YFSETQ. V shed 4 bases, J shed 5 bases, and the junction held 9 bases outside the gene matches.

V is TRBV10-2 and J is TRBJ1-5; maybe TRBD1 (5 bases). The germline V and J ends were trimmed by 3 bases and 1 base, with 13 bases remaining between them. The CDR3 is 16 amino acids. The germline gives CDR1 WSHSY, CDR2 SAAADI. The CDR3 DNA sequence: TGCGCCAGCAGTGATATGGGGCCCGTGAGCAATCAGCCCCAGCATTTT. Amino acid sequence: CASSDMGPVSNQPQHF.

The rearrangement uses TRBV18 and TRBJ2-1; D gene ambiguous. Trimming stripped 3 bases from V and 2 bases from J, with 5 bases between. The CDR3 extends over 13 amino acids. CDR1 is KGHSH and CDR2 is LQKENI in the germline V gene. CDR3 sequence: CASSPFTYNEQFF. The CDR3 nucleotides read TGTGCCAGCTCACCTTTTACCTACAATGAGCAGTTCTTC.

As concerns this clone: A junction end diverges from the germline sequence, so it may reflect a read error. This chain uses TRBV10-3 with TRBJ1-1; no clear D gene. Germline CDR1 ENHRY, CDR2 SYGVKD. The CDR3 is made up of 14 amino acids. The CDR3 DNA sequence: TGTGCCATCAGAGGAGGAAGTATGAACACTGAAGTTTTCTTT. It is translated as CAIRGGSMNTEVFF.

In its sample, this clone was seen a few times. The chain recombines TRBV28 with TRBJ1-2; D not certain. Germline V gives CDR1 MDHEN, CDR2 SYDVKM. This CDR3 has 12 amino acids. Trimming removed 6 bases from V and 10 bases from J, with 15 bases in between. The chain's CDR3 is CASSLAGYYYTF. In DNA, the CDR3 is TGTGCCAGCAGCTTAGCCGGGTATTACTACACCTTC.